Included here is one T cell receptor (beta chain) sequence, with context. 60 Vbeta and 13 Jbeta primers were used in PCR. Clones were read by immunoSEQ multiplex PCR, and TCRdb kept only the in-frame ones, dropping some. Of some 100,000 clones in the sample, about four fifths were seen once. Trimming removed 4 bases from V and 1 base from J, with 6 bases in between. The CDR3 covers 13 residues. Germline assignment: CDR1 SGHNT and CDR2 YENEEA. The sample comes from a study of cytomegalovirus exposure and HLA in healthy donors. Study-wide background: Ancestry clustering placed roughly four fifths of around 400 genotyped donors in the Caucasian-associated cluster.

This chain connects TRBV11-3 to TRBJ2-3; D is uncertain. This receptor was obtained from a female donor in good health and CMV-seropositive. Sequenced input: PBMCs. DNA for the CDR3: TGTGCCAGCAGCTCCCGAGGCACAGATACGCAGTATTTT. This codes for CASSSRGTDTQYF.